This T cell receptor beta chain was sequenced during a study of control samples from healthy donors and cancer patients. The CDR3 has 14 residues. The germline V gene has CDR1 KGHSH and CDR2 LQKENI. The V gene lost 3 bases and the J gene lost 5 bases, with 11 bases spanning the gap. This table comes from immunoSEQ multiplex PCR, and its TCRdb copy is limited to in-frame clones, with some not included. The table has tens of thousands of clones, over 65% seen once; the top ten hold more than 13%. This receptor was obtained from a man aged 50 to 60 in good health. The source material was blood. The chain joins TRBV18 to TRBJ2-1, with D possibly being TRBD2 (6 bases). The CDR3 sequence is CASSPVAAHNEQFF. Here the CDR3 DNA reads TGTGCCAGCTCACCGGTAGCGGCCCACAATGAGCAGTTCTTC.